One and the same sample provided the 5 T cell receptor beta chains below, sequenced in a study of identical twins' blood T cells. TCRdb recomputed calls from the 5' RACE reads with MiXCR, one row per CDR3 protein. This table holds a few hundred thousand distinct CDR3 sequences, 25% to 35% found once. Sequenced material: PBMCs. The origin of the receptors is a woman aged 18-49 years in good health.

There are many counts of this clonotype. The gene calls are TRBV20-1 and TRBJ2-3, with 7 positions matching TRBD2. V trimming: 6 bases; J trimming: 7 bases; junction bases outside the gene matches: 4. This CDR3 region has 11 residues. Germline CDR1 and CDR2: DFQATT and SNEGSKA (reference sequence). CDR3 in DNA: TGCAGTGCCCAGCGGGAATATACGCAGTATTTT. This encodes CSAQREYTQYF.

The chain has TRBV7-2 and TRBJ1-1; no clear D. This CDR3 spans 13 amino acids. The V gene lost 6 bases and the J gene lost 4 bases, with 12 bases spanning the gap. CDR1 SGHTA and CDR2 FQGNSA come from the germline V gene. The CDR3 region is CASSSRRATEAFF. The CDR3 region has the DNA TGTGCCAGCAGTTCAAGGAGGGCCACTGAAGCTTTCTTT.

DNA of the CDR3: TGTGCCAGCAGTATTGAGGCCAAAAACATTCAGTACTTC. Encoded protein: CASSIEAKNIQYF. The chain joins TRBV11-2 to TRBJ2-4; D gene ambiguous. This CDR3 is 13 amino acids long. V was trimmed by 6 bases and J by 1 base, leaving 7 bases between them. Germline values: CDR1 SGHAT, CDR2 FQNNGV.

This chain uses TRBV11-2 with TRBJ1-1; no definite D call. Trimming took off 5 bases at V and 1 base at J, with 11 bases between the two ends. Germline V gives CDR1 SGHAT, CDR2 FQNNGV. There are 14 residues in the CDR3. The CDR3 is CASSRARENTEAFF. The DNA for the CDR3 is TGTGCCAGCAGCCGAGCACGAGAGAACACTGAAGCTTTCTTT.

This chain uses TRBV9 with TRBJ2-3; no firm D call. V lost 4 bases to trimming and J lost 2 bases, with 17 bases between them. The CDR3 is 16 residues long. CDR1 is SGDLS and CDR2 is YYNGEE in the germline V gene. CDR3 residues: CASSFSPHQDTDTQYF. The CDR3 coding sequence is TGTGCCAGCAGCTTCAGCCCCCACCAGGACACAGATACGCAGTATTTT.